This entry describes one TCR beta chain. The table lists this clonotype with many counts. No antigen is known for it. Base-call qualities are not available, and no considerably larger clone is one nucleotide away. The CDR3, from cysteine to phenylalanine, totals 10 residues. Of all the DNA, just the CDR3 is kept, 30 bases in frame from base 1. Looking up the germline V gene yields CDR1 MNHNS and CDR2 SASEGT. V lost 6 bases and J lost 5 bases; the stretch between them is 2 bases long. The data derive from a study of T cells in Graves' hyperthyroidism and ophthalmopathy (dated by TCRdb to the late 2010s). Describing the broader study: Peripheral blood samples were taken at the time of initial diagnosis, prior to any treatment. A discovery cohort of about a hundred patients, about 43 with Graves' ophthalmopathy and under 60 with stable Graves' hyperthyroidism, was used to find distinguishing TCR V-J signatures. An independent validation cohort of around 19 hyperthyroidism patients and roughly 16 patients who later progressed to ophthalmopathy tested prospective prediction of ophthalmopathy. For training and testing, the roughly 97 patients in the discovery cohort were randomly divided in a 7:3 ratio. In roughly six Graves' hyperthyroidism patients, the study also compared T-cell repertoires from thyroid tissue with T-cell repertoires from blood. After blood sampling, hyperthyroidism patients were treated with methimazole at a starting dose of 30 mg daily, and ophthalmopathy patients were treated with high-dose intravenous methylprednisolone. The paper describes TCR Vbeta CDR3 sequencing of more than 120 peripheral blood samples, made up of 40 to 45 ophthalmopathy patients, some 80 hyperthyroidism patients and approximately 17 progressor patients. Beyond this particular receptor, the publication reports: No statistical method was used to set the sample size in advance, and investigators knew the group allocation. A 13 V-J signature model separated ophthalmopathy from stable hyperthyroidism, with roughly 88% sensitivity and 81% to 83% specificity in cross-validation and 80%/75% in testing. Most expanded thyroid clonotypes (frequency above 0.001) were also detected in blood, suggesting blood repertoires may reflect thyroid immune responses. During validation, the model predicted progression to ophthalmopathy a median of about 6.3 months ahead of onset, with almost 71% sensitivity and almost 75% specificity.

TCR beta CDR3 regions were amplified from RNA transcripts. A first-round RT-PCR of the TCR CDR3 used the HTBI primer set with the Qiagen OneStep RT-PCR kit. Libraries were constructed in a second round of multiplex PCR, after which size selection and purification were carried out. Sequencing of the libraries was done on an Illumina HiSeq2000 using paired-end 100 bp reads. Under the source paper's analysis protocol: SOAPnuke was used to process the raw data, removing reads that contained adapters or uncalled bases, had a mean Phred below 15, or lacked an exact match to the constant primer or identifier. High-quality paired reads were merged with COPE v1.2.5, and unique nucleotide sequences were defined as clonotypes. Clonotypes were aligned to IMGT TRBV, TRBD and TRBJ reference segments using MiTCR v1.1. The analysis included only V-J combinations with a frequency above 0.0001, which together covered roughly 99% of the repertoires. The TCS score was defined as the ratio of F50 (clonal expansion) to E x V (chaos), calculated using BLOSUM62-based TCRdist between CDR3 peptides within each V-J. Welch's t-statistics and random forest reduced roughly 540 V-J features to 13, which were used in a naive Bayes classifier (R e1071). TCRdb took the public reads, trimmed them with fastp at Q25, ran MiXCR for clone calling and kept in-frame beta chains. Records with the same CDR3 protein are collapsed into one entry carrying the most frequent genes and DNA. TCRdb, not the original authors, processed these V and J calls. Recorded for this sample are 330,000 or so distinct CDR3 sequences; about a sixth of them occurred a single time. The ten largest account for around 15% of the sample.

Ophthalmopathy patients had moderately to severely active disease, with a Clinical Activity Score of 3 or more, a NOSPECS grade of 4 or more, and a disease duration of less than 3 months. Any patient with an uncontrolled infection, another autoimmune disease, pregnancy or lactation was excluded. Diagnoses relied on clinical symptoms, serum thyroxine and TRAb, thyroid ultrasound and orbital computed tomography. PBMCs were isolated from about 9.1 ml of fresh peripheral blood by Ficoll-Paque density gradient centrifugation. Total RNA was extracted with Trizol reagent, and quality was checked on an Agilent 2100 Bioanalyzer.

Sequencing was carried out using blood. The sequence was obtained from a woman aged 40 to 50 with Graves' ophthalmopathy. This chain is built from TRBV6-1 and TRBJ1-5; the D gene cannot be named for sure. CDR3 loop: CASSHQPQHF. At the DNA level, the sequence is TGTGCCAGCAGCCATCAGCCCCAGCATTTT.